This is a list of T cell receptor beta chains from one sample in a study of technical replicates of blood from several donors. The data were produced by immunoSEQ multiplex PCR, yet TCRdb's version contains in-frame clones alone and is incomplete. In the table there are 80,000 or so clones, approximately 75% of which are singletons. Sequencing input: PBMCs. The receptors stem from a human donor in good health. Some clones in this sample may be carry-over from other donors' samples. CDR3s include the opening cysteine and the closing phenylalanine or tryptophan. The D gene is left open where the match is weak. Size tells how often a clone was seen (once, few, many) or the class of an expanded clone, and some rows leave it out.

clone size	D gene	V gene	J gene	CDR3 protein	CDR3 DNA
-	TRBD2	TRBV29-1	TRBJ2-4	CSVYRTSGNGKNIQYF	TGCAGCGTGTATCGGACTAGCGGGAACGGCAAAAACATTCAGTACTTC
-	-	TRBV9	TRBJ1-1	CASNPNSGLEGTEAFF	TGTGCCAGCAACCCAAATTCAGGTCTAGAGGGCACTGAAGCTTTCTTT
-	TRBD1	TRBV4-2	TRBJ1-5	CASSQADRDGQPQHF	TGTGCCAGCAGCCAGGCTGACAGGGACGGTCAGCCCCAGCATTTT
-	TRBD2	TRBV7-9	TRBJ2-1	CASSRASGGASEQFF	TGTGCCAGCAGCCGCGCTAGCGGGGGGGCGTCTGAGCAGTTCTTC
-	TRBD2	TRBV7-3	TRBJ2-5	CASSVIAGGRETQYF	TGTGCCAGCAGCGTGATAGCGGGGGGTCGAGAGACCCAGTACTTC
few	-	TRBV5-1	TRBJ1-1	CASSLPNTEAFF	TGCGCCAGCAGCCTACCCAACACTGAAGCTTTCTTT
-	-	TRBV5-6	TRBJ1-1	CASSFPTANEAFF	TGTGCCAGCAGCTTCCCGACAGCAAATGAAGCTTTCTTT
-	TRBD1	TRBV5-1	TRBJ1-1	CASSWEQGRTEAFF	TGCGCCAGCAGCTGGGAACAGGGGAGAACTGAAGCTTTCTTT
few	-	TRBV28	TRBJ1-3	CASGDASVRGPNTIYF	TGTGCCAGCGGGGATGCATCGGTGCGGGGCCCAAACACCATATATTTT
-	-	TRBV19	TRBJ1-1	CASTLGGELNTEAFF	TGTGCCAGTACCCTGGGTGGAGAACTGAACACTGAAGCTTTCTTT
-	TRBD1	TRBV7-9	TRBJ1-4	CASSSPGQGNEKLFF	TGTGCCAGCAGCTCCCCCGGACAGGGAAATGAAAAACTGTTTTTT
-	TRBD2	TRBV7-3	TRBJ2-1	CASSQVIAGGRDEQFF	TGTGCCAGCAGCCAAGTGATAGCGGGGGGGCGGGATGAGCAGTTCTTC
-	TRBD2	TRBV5-3	TRBJ2-3	CARSLGLAEGKPIDTQYF	TGTGCCAGAAGCTTGGGACTAGCGGAGGGAAAACCCATAGATACGCAGTATTTT
-	-	TRBV6-5	TRBJ2-6	CASRTAGANVLTF	TGTGCCAGCAGGACTGCTGGGGCCAACGTCCTGACTTTC
-	TRBD1	TRBV6-6	TRBJ1-2	CASSPGQGLSNYGYTF	TGTGCCAGCAGTCCGGGACAGGGGTTATCTAACTATGGCTACACCTTC
-	TRBD1	TRBV11-2	TRBJ2-2	CASSDPNRGNTGELFF	TGTGCCAGCAGCGACCCGAACAGGGGTAACACCGGGGAGCTGTTTTTT
few	-	TRBV15	TRBJ1-1	CATENLSGEAFF	TGTGCCACCGAAAATCTATCGGGAGAAGCTTTCTTT
-	-	TRBV30	TRBJ1-1	CAWEAPRSPEAFF	TGTGCCTGGGAAGCCCCGCGGAGCCCTGAAGCTTTCTTT
-	-	TRBV5-4	TRBJ2-7	CASSLGWGQPQYF	TGTGCCAGCAGCTTGGGGTGGGGCCAACCGCAGTACTTC
-	TRBD2	TRBV6-1	TRBJ2-3	CASSRLAGGPDTQYF	TGTGCCAGCAGTAGACTAGCGGGGGGGCCAGATACGCAGTATTTT
-	TRBD2	TRBV19	TRBJ2-1	CASSIGRAGDGKNEQFF	TGTGCCAGTAGTATAGGGAGGGCGGGAGATGGAAAAAATGAGCAGTTCTTC
-	TRBD2	TRBV5-6	TRBJ2-3	CASSPTSGRGDTQYF	TGTGCCAGCAGCCCCACTAGCGGGAGAGGAGATACGCAGTATTTT
-	TRBD2	TRBV11-2	TRBJ2-2	CASSLFPAGDAGELFF	TGTGCCAGCAGCTTATTCCCAGCGGGGGATGCCGGGGAGCTGTTTTTT
few	TRBD1	TRBV4-1	TRBJ1-5	CASSRGQGGGGQPQHF	TGCGCCAGCAGCCGGGGACAGGGCGGAGGGGGGCAGCCCCAGCATTTT